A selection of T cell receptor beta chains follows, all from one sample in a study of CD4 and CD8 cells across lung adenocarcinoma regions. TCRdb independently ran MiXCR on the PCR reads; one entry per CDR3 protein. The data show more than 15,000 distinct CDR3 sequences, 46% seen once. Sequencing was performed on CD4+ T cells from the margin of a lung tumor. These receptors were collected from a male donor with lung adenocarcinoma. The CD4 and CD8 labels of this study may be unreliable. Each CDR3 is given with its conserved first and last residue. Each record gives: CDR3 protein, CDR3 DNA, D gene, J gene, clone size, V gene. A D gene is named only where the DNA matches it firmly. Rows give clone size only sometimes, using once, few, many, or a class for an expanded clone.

CDR3aa: CASRTSGIGTDTQYF
CDR3nt: TGTGCCAGCAGGACTAGCGGGATAGGTACGGATACGCAGTATTTT
d_gene: TRBD2
j_gene: TRBJ2-3
abundance: many
v_gene: TRBV6-6

CDR3aa: CASSELPGPHTDTQYF
CDR3nt: TGTGCCAGCAGTGAATTGCCGGGACCGCACACAGATACGCAGTATTTT
d_gene: .
j_gene: TRBJ2-3
abundance: medium-sized
v_gene: TRBV25-1

CDR3aa: CGGSERVTQYF
CDR3nt: TGTGGCGGCAGTGAAAGGGTTACGCAGTACTTC
d_gene: .
j_gene: TRBJ2-7
abundance: few
v_gene: TRBV25-1

CDR3aa: CASSYGPTGTQYF
CDR3nt: TGTGCCAGCAGTTACGGGCCTACGGGGACCCAGTACTTC
d_gene: .
j_gene: TRBJ2-5
abundance: .
v_gene: TRBV6-5

CDR3aa: CASSLREKLFF
CDR3nt: TGTGCCAGCAGTTTACGTGAAAAGCTGTTTTTT
d_gene: .
j_gene: TRBJ1-4
abundance: .
v_gene: TRBV12-3/TRBV12-4

CDR3aa: CASIGGPNQETQFF
CDR3nt: TGTGCCAGCATAGGGGGACCAAACCAAGAGACCCAGTTCTTC
d_gene: .
j_gene: TRBJ2-1
abundance: .
v_gene: TRBV12-3/TRBV12-4

CDR3aa: CASSLAGPNNEQFF
CDR3nt: TGTGCCAGCTCCCTAGCGGGACCGAACAATGAGCAGTTCTTC
d_gene: TRBD2
j_gene: TRBJ2-1
abundance: few
v_gene: TRBV6-1

CDR3aa: CASSAGRGGSGTETQYF
CDR3nt: TGTGCCAGCAGTGCGGGCCGAGGGGGTTCTGGGACAGAGACGCAGTATTTT
d_gene: TRBD1
j_gene: TRBJ2-3
abundance: .
v_gene: TRBV27

CDR3aa: CASSLAPLAGGMDTQYF
CDR3nt: TGTGCCAGCAGCTTAGCCCCCTTAGCGGGAGGGATGGATACGCAGTATTTT
d_gene: TRBD2
j_gene: TRBJ2-3
abundance: .
v_gene: TRBV11-2

CDR3aa: CASSSGGNQETQYF
CDR3nt: TGCGCCAGCAGCTCAGGAGGAAATCAAGAGACCCAGTACTTC
d_gene: .
j_gene: TRBJ2-5
abundance: .
v_gene: TRBV5-1

CDR3aa: CASSQLHAGGGGRAQDTQYF
CDR3nt: TGCGCCAGCAGCCAACTTCACGCGGGGGGGGGGGGCCGTGCCCAAGACACTCAGTACTTC
d_gene: TRBD2
j_gene: TRBJ2-4
abundance: .
v_gene: TRBV4-1

CDR3aa: CAISFGDPILGGEQFF
CDR3nt: TGTGCCATCAGTTTCGGGGACCCTATTTTGGGGGGTGAGCAGTTCTTC
d_gene: .
j_gene: TRBJ2-1
abundance: medium-sized
v_gene: TRBV10-3

CDR3aa: CAWRDTHEAFF
CDR3nt: TGTGCCTGGAGGGACACGCATGAAGCTTTCTTT
d_gene: .
j_gene: TRBJ1-1
abundance: .
v_gene: TRBV30

CDR3aa: CASSYRGGMTEAFF
CDR3nt: TGTGCCAGCAGTTATAGAGGGGGCATGACTGAAGCTTTCTTT
d_gene: TRBD1
j_gene: TRBJ1-1
abundance: many
v_gene: TRBV6-5

CDR3aa: CASSVALPTGELFF
CDR3nt: TGTGCCAGCAGCGTAGCCCTCCCCACCGGGGAGCTGTTTTTT
d_gene: .
j_gene: TRBJ2-2
abundance: .
v_gene: TRBV9

CDR3aa: CASSVDPEGYGYTF
CDR3nt: TGTGCCAGCAGCGTAGATCCGGAGGGCTATGGCTACACCTTC
d_gene: .
j_gene: TRBJ1-2
abundance: many
v_gene: TRBV9

CDR3aa: CASISTPGQGTTGELFF
CDR3nt: TGTGCCAGCATATCTACGCCGGGACAGGGGACCACCGGGGAGCTGTTTTTT
d_gene: TRBD1
j_gene: TRBJ2-2
abundance: .
v_gene: TRBV6-1

CDR3aa: CASSLGADYSNQPQHF
CDR3nt: TGTGCCAGCAGTCTTGGGGCGGACTATAGCAATCAGCCCCAGCATTTT
d_gene: .
j_gene: TRBJ1-5
abundance: few
v_gene: TRBV7-2

CDR3aa: CAGGDGGPGQDTQYF
CDR3nt: TGTGCCGGGGGTGATGGGGGCCCGGGCCAAGATACGCAGTATTTT
d_gene: .
j_gene: TRBJ2-3
abundance: .
v_gene: TRBV10-3

CDR3aa: CASSLGLAGRTNYEQYF
CDR3nt: TGTGCCAGCAGCCTAGGACTAGCGGGAAGAACCAACTACGAGCAGTACTTC
d_gene: TRBD2
j_gene: TRBJ2-7
abundance: .
v_gene: TRBV6-1

CDR3aa: CATRSGARRNSPLHF
CDR3nt: TGTGCCACCCGTTCGGGGGCGCGTAGGAATTCACCCCTCCACTTT
d_gene: .
j_gene: TRBJ1-6
abundance: once
v_gene: TRBV27

CDR3aa: CASSYDSGSYEQYF
CDR3nt: TGTGCCAGCAGTTATGATAGCGGGAGCTACGAGCAGTACTTC
d_gene: TRBD2
j_gene: TRBJ2-7
abundance: few
v_gene: TRBV6-5

CDR3aa: CATRAAGGPRDTQYF
CDR3nt: TGTGCCACCAGAGCAGCGGGAGGGCCTAGAGATACGCAGTATTTT
d_gene: TRBD2
j_gene: TRBJ2-3
abundance: medium-sized
v_gene: TRBV24-1

CDR3aa: CAAGQGEGAKKTQYF
CDR3nt: TGCGCCGCGGGGCAAGGGGAGGGTGCCAAAAAGACTCAGTACTTC
d_gene: TRBD2
j_gene: TRBJ2-5
abundance: once
v_gene: TRBV4-1

CDR3aa: CARGVGDLDQDIQYF
CDR3nt: TGTGCCAGGGGGGTCGGGGACCTCGACCAAGACATTCAGTACTTC
d_gene: .
j_gene: TRBJ2-4
abundance: .
v_gene: TRBV25-1

CDR3aa: CASRKLNRGGNEQYF
CDR3nt: TGTGCCAGCCGAAAATTGAACAGGGGAGGGAACGAGCAGTACTTC
d_gene: .
j_gene: TRBJ2-7
abundance: few
v_gene: TRBV6-1

CDR3aa: CASSGRGVYSNQPQHF
CDR3nt: TGTGCCAGCAGTGGTCGAGGGGTGTATAGCAATCAGCCCCAGCATTTT
d_gene: .
j_gene: TRBJ1-5
abundance: many
v_gene: TRBV6-1

CDR3aa: CASSPPSAGGQYF
CDR3nt: TGTGCCAGCTCACCACCGTCGGCGGGAGGGCAGTATTTT
d_gene: TRBD2
j_gene: TRBJ2-3
abundance: few
v_gene: TRBV18

CDR3aa: CASSQVYQRTAYQETQYF
CDR3nt: TGCGCCAGCAGCCAAGTTTATCAAAGGACCGCGTACCAAGAGACCCAGTACTTC
d_gene: .
j_gene: TRBJ2-5
abundance: .
v_gene: TRBV4-1

CDR3aa: CASSASSGSFDEQYF
CDR3nt: TGTGCCAGCAGCGCCTCTAGCGGGAGTTTCGACGAGCAGTACTTC
d_gene: TRBD2
j_gene: TRBJ2-7
abundance: .
v_gene: TRBV7-2

CDR3aa: CASRLQSGIPEEQYF
CDR3nt: TGTGCCAGCAGACTCCAGTCCGGAATTCCCGAGGAGCAGTATTTT
d_gene: .
j_gene: TRBJ2-3
abundance: few
v_gene: TRBV6-5

CDR3aa: CASSQREHETQYF
CDR3nt: TGTGCCAGCAGCCAGCGGGAGCATGAGACCCAGTACTTC
d_gene: TRBD2
j_gene: TRBJ2-5
abundance: medium-sized
v_gene: TRBV6-1

CDR3aa: CASSLVGGGQPQHF
CDR3nt: TGCGCCAGCAGCTTGGTCGGGGGCGGTCAGCCCCAGCATTTT
d_gene: .
j_gene: TRBJ1-5
abundance: .
v_gene: TRBV5-1

CDR3aa: CASSHVRGRDQGGYNEQFF
CDR3nt: TGCGCCAGCAGTCACGTCCGGGGACGGGACCAAGGGGGTTACAATGAGCAGTTCTTC
d_gene: .
j_gene: TRBJ2-1
abundance: .
v_gene: TRBV23-1

CDR3aa: CASSSSGVGRKNNYGYTF
CDR3nt: TGTGCCAGCAGTTCCTCTGGGGTGGGTCGTAAAAATAACTATGGCTACACCTTC
d_gene: .
j_gene: TRBJ1-2
abundance: few
v_gene: TRBV6-5